This T cell receptor beta chain originates from a study of shared clonotypes between healthy human individuals. Overall study findings and caveats: How much donors shared clonotypes was expected to be affected by sequencing depth.

Each replicate PCR on the sorted subsets used 200 to 250 ng DNA (roughly 30,000 T cell genomes). Clones were read by immunoSEQ multiplex PCR, and TCRdb kept only the in-frame ones, dropping some. This sample has about 2,200,000 clones, with about 93% found just once. For this clone: Its antigen is not known.

CD45RO-negative, CCR7-selected cells formed the naive CD8 fraction, which excluded terminally differentiated effector memory CD45RA+ cells. This TCR was sampled from a man younger than 30 in good health. Some clones in this sample may be carry-over from other donors' samples. The material sequenced was naive CD8+ T cells from PBMCs.

The CDR3 loop is CASSLFVSNSYNEQFF. Written as DNA, the CDR3 is TGTGCCAGCAGTTTATTCGTTAGCAACTCCTACAATGAGCAGTTCTTC. J is TRBJ2-1 and V is TRBV27; D gene unclear. V lost 1 base and J 0 bases, leaving 10 bases between the germline ends. Germline assignment: CDR1 MNHEY and CDR2 SMNVEV (reference sequence). The CDR3 has 16 residues.